This TCR beta chain was identified in a study of regulatory T cells in long-lasting Graves disease. Broader study findings: Accuracy was possibly reduced by small sample size.

Regarding this clonotype: Its antigen is undetermined.

Described time point: newly diagnosed GD, antithyroid drugs for less than 3 months. From PBMCs, RNA was extracted and then used to make the TCR library. Arm-PCR of CDR3 regions with iRepertoire HTBI primers generated TCR beta libraries. Each CDR3 protein gets one entry after TCRdb re-called the multiplex PCR reads with MiXCR. The sample includes about 430,000 distinct CDR3 sequences, about 15% of them seen just once. Trimming removed 2 bases from V and 3 bases from J, with 11 bases in between. Per the germline V gene, CDR1 is MNHEY and CDR2 is SVGEGT. The CDR3 runs 15 residues. Another study also made use of these data, one on T cells in Graves' hyperthyroidism and ophthalmopathy. That source adds: Primed by the HTBI set, a first-round RT-PCR was run on the TCR CDR3.

The rearrangement joins TRBV6-2 or TRBV6-3 to TRBJ2-1; D uncertain. Sequenced here: peripheral blood mononuclear cells (PBMCs), sampled at new diagnosis, from a patient treated with antithyroid drugs. This receptor was obtained from a woman aged 40 to 50 with Graves disease. This CDR3 is CASSYMPPHYNEQFF. Here the CDR3 DNA reads TGTGCCAGCAGTTACATGCCCCCACACTACAATGAGCAGTTCTTC.